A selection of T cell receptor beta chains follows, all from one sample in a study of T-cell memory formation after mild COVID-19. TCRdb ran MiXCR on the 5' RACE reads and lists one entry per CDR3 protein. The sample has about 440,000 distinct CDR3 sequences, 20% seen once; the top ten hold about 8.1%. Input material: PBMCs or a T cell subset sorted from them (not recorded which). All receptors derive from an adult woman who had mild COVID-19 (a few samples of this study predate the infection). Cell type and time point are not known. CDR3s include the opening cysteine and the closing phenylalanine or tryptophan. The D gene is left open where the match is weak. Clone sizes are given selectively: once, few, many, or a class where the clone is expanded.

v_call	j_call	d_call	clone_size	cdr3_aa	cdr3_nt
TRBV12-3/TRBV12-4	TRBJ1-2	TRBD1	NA	CASSPKPGQGYTF	TGTGCCAGCAGTCCCAAACCGGGACAGGGCTACACCTTC
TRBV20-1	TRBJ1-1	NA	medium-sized	CSARMGHLLTEAFF	TGCAGTGCTAGAATGGGACACCTCCTCACTGAAGCTTTCTTT
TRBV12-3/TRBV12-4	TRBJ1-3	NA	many	CASSLQGSGNTIYF	TGCGCCAGCAGCTTACAGGGATCTGGAAACACCATATATTTT
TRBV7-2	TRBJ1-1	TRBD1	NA	CASSLAHRGLAFF	TGTGCCAGCAGCTTAGCGCACAGGGGGCTAGCTTTCTTT
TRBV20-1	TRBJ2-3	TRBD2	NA	CSASIAGGADTQYF	TGCAGTGCTAGCATAGCGGGAGGGGCAGATACGCAGTATTTT
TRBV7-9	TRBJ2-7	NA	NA	CASSSTTLEQYF	TGTGCCAGCAGCTCAACTACCTTGGAGCAGTACTTC
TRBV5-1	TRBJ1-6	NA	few	CASRTETNSPLHF	TGCGCCAGCAGGACAGAAACTAATTCACCCCTCCACTTT
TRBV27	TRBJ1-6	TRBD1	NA	CASSLDRTVGSPLHF	TGTGCCAGCAGCCTGGACAGGACCGTGGGGTCACCCCTCCACTTT
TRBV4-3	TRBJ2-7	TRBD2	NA	CASSQEAPGGEQYF	TGCGCCAGCAGCCAAGAGGCCCCGGGAGGCGAGCAGTACTTC
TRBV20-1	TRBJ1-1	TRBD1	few	CSAKGQGAPTEAFF	TGCAGTGCTAAAGGACAGGGGGCGCCCACTGAAGCTTTCTTT
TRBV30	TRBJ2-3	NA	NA	CAWGEWRRPTDTQYF	TGTGCCTGGGGGGAGTGGAGGCGGCCCACAGATACGCAGTATTTT
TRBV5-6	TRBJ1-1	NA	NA	CASSRQRTEAFF	TGTGCCAGCAGCCGACAGCGCACTGAAGCTTTCTTT
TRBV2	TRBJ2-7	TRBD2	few	CASSDGGLAGKPYEQYF	TGTGCCAGCAGTGATGGGGGACTAGCGGGAAAGCCCTACGAGCAGTACTTC
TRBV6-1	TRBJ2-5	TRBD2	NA	CASSLNPYPVAGVQETQYF	TGTGCCAGCAGTTTGAACCCTTATCCGGTAGCGGGGGTTCAAGAGACCCAGTACTTC
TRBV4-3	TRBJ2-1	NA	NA	CASSQDRTYNEQFF	TGCGCCAGCAGCCAAGATCGGACTTACAATGAGCAGTTCTTC
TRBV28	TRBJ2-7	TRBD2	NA	CASTGGGLAGVAYEQYF	TGTGCCAGCACCGGGGGGGGACTAGCGGGAGTAGCGTACGAGCAGTACTTC
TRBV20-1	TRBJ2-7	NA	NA	CSARTGTEQYF	TGCAGTGCTCGAACAGGGACCGAGCAGTACTTC
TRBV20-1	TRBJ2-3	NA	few	CSAREFGYTDTQYF	TGCAGTGCTAGAGAGTTTGGCTACACAGATACGCAGTATTTT
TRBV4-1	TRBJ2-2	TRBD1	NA	CARSQGGTGGYRTGELFF	TGCGCCAGAAGCCAAGGCGGGACAGGGGGCTATCGCACCGGGGAGCTGTTTTTT
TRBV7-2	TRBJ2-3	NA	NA	CASRTRQGTDTQYF	TGTGCCAGCAGAACCCGACAGGGCACAGATACGCAGTATTTT
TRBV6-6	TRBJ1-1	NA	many	CASKSAEAFF	TGTGCCAGCAAATCTGCCGAAGCTTTCTTT
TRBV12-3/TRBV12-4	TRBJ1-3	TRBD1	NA	CASRRDRGGENTIYF	TGTGCCAGCAGACGGGACAGGGGAGGAGAAAACACCATATATTTT
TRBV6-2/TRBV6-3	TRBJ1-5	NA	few	CASRDSSNQPQHF	TGTGCCAGCAGGGATTCCAGCAATCAGCCCCAGCATTTT
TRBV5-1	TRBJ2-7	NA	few	CASGGDRSSYEQYF	TGCGCCAGCGGGGGAGACAGGAGCTCCTACGAGCAGTACTTC
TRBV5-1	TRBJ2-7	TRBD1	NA	CASSPSGTETYEQYF	TGCGCCAGCAGCCCCTCCGGGACAGAGACCTACGAGCAGTACTTC
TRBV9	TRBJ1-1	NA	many	CASSEGGQGRTEAFF	TGTGCCAGCAGCGAGGGAGGGCAGGGTAGGACTGAAGCTTTCTTT
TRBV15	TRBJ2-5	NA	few	CATSRDRGTQYF	TGTGCCACCAGCAGAGATCGTGGGACCCAGTACTTC
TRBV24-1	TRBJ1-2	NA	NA	CATSDPTDFYNYGYTF	TGTGCCACCAGTGACCCGACGGATTTTTACAACTATGGCTACACCTTC
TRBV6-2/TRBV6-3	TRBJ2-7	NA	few	CASSYSIHQDYEQYF	TGTGCCAGCAGTTACTCGATTCACCAAGACTACGAGCAGTACTTC
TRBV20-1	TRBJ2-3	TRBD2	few	CSARDLRLAGGPNTDTQYF	TGCAGTGCTAGAGATTTGAGACTAGCGGGAGGGCCGAACACAGATACGCAGTATTTT
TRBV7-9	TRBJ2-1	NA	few	CASRPLTHEQFF	TGTGCCAGCCGACCCTTGACGCATGAGCAGTTCTTC
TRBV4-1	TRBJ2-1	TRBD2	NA	CASSHPPAGENEQFF	TGCGCCAGCAGCCACCCACCTGCGGGAGAGAATGAGCAGTTCTTC
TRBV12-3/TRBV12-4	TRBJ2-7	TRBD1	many	CASSAGQEPYEQYF	TGTGCCAGCAGTGCGGGACAGGAGCCCTACGAGCAGTACTTC
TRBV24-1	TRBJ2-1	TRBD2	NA	CATSDPGGSYNEQFF	TGTGCCACCAGTGATCCGGGGGGGTCCTACAATGAGCAGTTCTTC
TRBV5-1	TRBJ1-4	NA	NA	CASSSGRSTNEKLFF	TGCGCCAGCAGCTCCGGACGGTCAACTAATGAAAAACTGTTTTTT
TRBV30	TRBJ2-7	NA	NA	CAWRVGGSGSYEQNF	TGTGCCTGGAGGGTAGGGGGATCGGGCTCCTACGAGCAGAACTTC
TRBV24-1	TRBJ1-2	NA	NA	CATRLMGGKYGYTF	TGTGCCACCAGACTTATGGGGGGGAAATATGGCTACACCTTC
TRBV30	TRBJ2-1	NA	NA	CAWSFGVHEQFF	TGTGCCTGGAGTTTCGGGGTCCATGAGCAGTTCTTC
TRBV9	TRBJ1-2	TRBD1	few	CASSVARTGNANYGYTF	TGTGCCAGCAGCGTAGCCCGGACAGGGAACGCTAACTATGGCTACACCTTC
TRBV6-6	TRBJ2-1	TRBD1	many	CASSYSGTGASEQFF	TGTGCCAGCAGTTACTCGGGAACAGGGGCTAGTGAGCAGTTCTTC
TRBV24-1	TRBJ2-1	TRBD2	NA	CATSDPSGSSYNEQFF	TGTGCCACCAGTGATCCGAGCGGGAGCTCCTACAATGAGCAGTTCTTC
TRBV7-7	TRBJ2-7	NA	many	CASSLGPGDSYEQYF	TGTGCCAGCAGCTTAGGTCCAGGGGACTCCTACGAGCAGTACTTC
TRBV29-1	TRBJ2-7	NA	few	CSVARSGVSYEQYF	TGCAGCGTTGCCCGGTCAGGGGTAAGCTACGAGCAGTACTTC
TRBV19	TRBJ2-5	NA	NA	CASSILVRGQETQYF	TGTGCCAGTAGTATACTAGTCCGGGGCCAAGAGACCCAGTACTTC
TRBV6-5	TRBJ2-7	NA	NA	CASTRTGTHSSEQYF	TGTGCCAGCACCCGAACCGGGACTCATTCCAGCGAGCAGTACTTC
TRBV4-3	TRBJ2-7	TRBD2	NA	CASSQALAGFYEQYF	TGCGCCAGCAGCCAAGCTCTAGCGGGTTTCTACGAGCAGTACTTC
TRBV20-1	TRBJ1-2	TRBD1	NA	CSARPPQGPNYGYTF	TGCAGTGCTAGACCCCCACAGGGGCCTAACTATGGCTACACCTTC
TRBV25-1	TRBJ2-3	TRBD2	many	CASSEGRTRGGLATSTDTQYF	TGTGCCAGCAGTGAGGGCCGGACTCGGGGAGGACTAGCGACAAGCACAGATACGCAGTATTTT
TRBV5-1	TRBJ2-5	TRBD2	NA	CASSLVGTRGETQYF	TGCGCCAGCAGCTTGGTGGGGACTAGGGGAGAGACCCAGTACTTC
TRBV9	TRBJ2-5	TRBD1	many	CASSQDGQGRETQYF	TGTGCCAGCAGCCAAGACGGACAGGGTAGGGAGACCCAGTACTTC
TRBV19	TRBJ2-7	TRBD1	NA	CASSPPTGNEQYF	TGTGCCAGTAGCCCCCCGACAGGGAACGAGCAGTACTTC
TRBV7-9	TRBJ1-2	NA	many	CASSLAGNGYTF	TGTGCCAGCAGCTTAGCAGGGAATGGCTACACCTTC
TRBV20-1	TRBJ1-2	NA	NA	CSASPRGARGYTF	TGCAGTGCTAGCCCCCGGGGGGCGCGTGGCTACACCTTC
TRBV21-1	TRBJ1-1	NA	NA	CASSSRQGEGTEAFF	TGTGCCAGCAGCTCCCGACAGGGGGAGGGCACTGAAGCTTTCTTT
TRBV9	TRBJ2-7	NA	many	CASSVGQTSYEQYF	TGTGCCAGCAGCGTAGGACAGACCTCCTACGAGCAGTACTTC
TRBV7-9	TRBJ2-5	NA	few	CASSGALGRETQYF	TGTGCCAGCAGCGGCGCGTTGGGGAGAGAGACCCAGTACTTC